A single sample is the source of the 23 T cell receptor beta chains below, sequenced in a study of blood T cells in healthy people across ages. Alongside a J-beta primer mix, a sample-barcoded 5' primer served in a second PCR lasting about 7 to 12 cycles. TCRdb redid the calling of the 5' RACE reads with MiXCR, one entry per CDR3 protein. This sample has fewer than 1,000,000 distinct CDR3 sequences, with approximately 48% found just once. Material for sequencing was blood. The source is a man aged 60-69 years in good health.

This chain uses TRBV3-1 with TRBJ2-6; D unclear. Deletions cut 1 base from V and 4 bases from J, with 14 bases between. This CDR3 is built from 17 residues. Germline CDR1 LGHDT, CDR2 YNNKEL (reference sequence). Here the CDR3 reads CASSQVPVYMGANVLTF. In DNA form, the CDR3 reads TGTGCCAGCAGCCAAGTCCCTGTATACATGGGGGCCAACGTCCTGACTTTC.

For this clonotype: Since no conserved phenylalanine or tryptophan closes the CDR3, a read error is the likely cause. CDR3 DNA sequence: TGCAGCGTAGAGGGGGCTGGGGTCCAAGAGACCCAGTACTCC. It encodes CSVEGAGVQETQYS. The gene calls are TRBV29-1 and TRBJ2-5, with 7 bases identical to TRBD1. Per germline, CDR1 SQVTM and CDR2 ANQGSEA. This CDR3 is 14 amino acids long. The V and J ends lost 6 bases and 1 base, in that order; junction bases with no gene match: 8.

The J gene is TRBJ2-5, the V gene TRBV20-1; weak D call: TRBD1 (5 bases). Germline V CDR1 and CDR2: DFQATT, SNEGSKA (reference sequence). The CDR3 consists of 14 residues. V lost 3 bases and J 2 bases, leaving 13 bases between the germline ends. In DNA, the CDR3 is TGCAGTGCTAGGGGCAGGGTGGGGCAAGAGACCCAGTACTTC. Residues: CSARGRVGQETQYF.

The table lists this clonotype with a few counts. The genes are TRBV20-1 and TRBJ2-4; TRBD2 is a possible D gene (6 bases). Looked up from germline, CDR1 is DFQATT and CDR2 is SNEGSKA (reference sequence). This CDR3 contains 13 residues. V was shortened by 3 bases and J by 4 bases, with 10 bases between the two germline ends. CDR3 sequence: CSASGGRKNIQYF. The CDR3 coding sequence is TGCAGTGCTAGTGGAGGGCGTAAAAACATTCAGTACTTC.

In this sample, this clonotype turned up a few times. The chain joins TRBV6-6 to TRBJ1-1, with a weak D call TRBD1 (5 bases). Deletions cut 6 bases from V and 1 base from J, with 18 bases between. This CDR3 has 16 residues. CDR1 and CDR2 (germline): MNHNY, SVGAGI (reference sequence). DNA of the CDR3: TGTGCCAGCAGGAGGCCTGGTCGGGGCTCGAACACTGAAGCTTTCTTT. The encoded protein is CASRRPGRGSNTEAFF.

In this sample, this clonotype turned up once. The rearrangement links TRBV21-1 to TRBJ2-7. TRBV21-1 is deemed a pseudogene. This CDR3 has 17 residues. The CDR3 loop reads CASNKTYGRWGSYEQYF. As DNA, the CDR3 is TGTGCCAGCAATAAAACTTACGGACGGTGGGGATCCTACGAGCAGTACTTC.

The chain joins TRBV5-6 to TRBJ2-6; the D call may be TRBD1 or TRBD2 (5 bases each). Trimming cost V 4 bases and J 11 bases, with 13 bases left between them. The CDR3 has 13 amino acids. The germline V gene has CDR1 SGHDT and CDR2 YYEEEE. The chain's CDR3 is CASSLRDLHVLTF. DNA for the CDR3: TGTGCCAGCAGCCTCCGGGACCTCCACGTCCTGACTTTC.

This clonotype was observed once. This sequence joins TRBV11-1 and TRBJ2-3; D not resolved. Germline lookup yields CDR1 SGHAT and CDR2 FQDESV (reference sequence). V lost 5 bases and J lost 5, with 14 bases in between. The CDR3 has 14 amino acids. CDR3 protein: CASSPGSLGDTQYF. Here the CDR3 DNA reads TGTGCCAGCAGCCCCGGGTCCCTGGGAGATACGCAGTATTTT.

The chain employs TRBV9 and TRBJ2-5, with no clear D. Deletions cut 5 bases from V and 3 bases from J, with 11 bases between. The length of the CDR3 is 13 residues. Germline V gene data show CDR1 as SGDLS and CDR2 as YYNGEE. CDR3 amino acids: CASSRTYEETQYF. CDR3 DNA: TGTGCCAGCAGTAGAACCTACGAAGAGACCCAGTACTTC.

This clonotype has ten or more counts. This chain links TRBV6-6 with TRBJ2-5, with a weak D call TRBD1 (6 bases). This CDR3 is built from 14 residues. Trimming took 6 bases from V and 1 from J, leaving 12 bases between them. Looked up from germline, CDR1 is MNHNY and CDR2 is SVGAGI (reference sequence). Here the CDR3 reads CASRLGHLQETQYF. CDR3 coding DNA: TGTGCCAGCAGATTGGGACACCTCCAAGAGACCCAGTACTTC.

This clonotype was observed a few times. CDR3 residues: CASSQKGAGQEFF. The CDR3 DNA is TGTGCCAGCAGCCAAAAGGGGGCAGGACAAGAGTTCTTC. The V gene is TRBV3-1, the J gene TRBJ2-1, with TRBD1 matching 7 bases. The germline CDR1 and CDR2 sequences are LGHDT and YNNKEL (reference sequence). This CDR3 is built from 13 residues. Germline trimming cut 2 bases from V and 14 bases from J; bases unmatched to any gene: 9.

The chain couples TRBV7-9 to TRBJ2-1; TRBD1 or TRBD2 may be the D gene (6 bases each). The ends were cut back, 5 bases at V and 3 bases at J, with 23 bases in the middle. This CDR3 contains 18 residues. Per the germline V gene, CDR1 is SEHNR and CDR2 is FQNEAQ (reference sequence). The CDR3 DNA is TGTGCCAGCAGCCCAAGCTCCTTCGGGGGCCGGAACTACAATGAGCAGTTCTTC. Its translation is CASSPSSFGGRNYNEQFF.

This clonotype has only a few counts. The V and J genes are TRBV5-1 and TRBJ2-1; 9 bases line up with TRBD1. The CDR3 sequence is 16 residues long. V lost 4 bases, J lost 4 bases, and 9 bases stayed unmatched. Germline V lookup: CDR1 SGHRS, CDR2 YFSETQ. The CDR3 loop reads CASSRSTGQGYNEQFF. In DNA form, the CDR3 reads TGCGCCAGCAGCCGCTCTACGGGACAGGGATACAATGAGCAGTTCTTC.

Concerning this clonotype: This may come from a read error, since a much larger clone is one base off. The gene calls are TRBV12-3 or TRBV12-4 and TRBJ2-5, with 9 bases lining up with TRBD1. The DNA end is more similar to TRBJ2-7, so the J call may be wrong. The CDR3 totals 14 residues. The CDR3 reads CASSSRDRVDEQYF. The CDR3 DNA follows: TGTGCCAGCAGTTCCCGGGACAGGGTTGACGAGCAGTACTTC.

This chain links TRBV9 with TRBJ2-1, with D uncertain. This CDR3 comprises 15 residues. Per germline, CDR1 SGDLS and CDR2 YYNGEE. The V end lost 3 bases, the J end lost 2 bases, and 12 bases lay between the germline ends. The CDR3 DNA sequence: TGTGCCAGCAGCGCGGACGGAGTAGCCTACAATGAGCAGTTCTTC. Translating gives CASSADGVAYNEQFF. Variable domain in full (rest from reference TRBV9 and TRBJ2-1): DSGVTQTPKHLITATGQRVTLRCSPRSGDLSVYWYQQSLDQGLQFLIQYYNGEERAKGNILERFSAQQFPDLHSELNLSSLELGDSALYFCASSADGVAYNEQFFGPGTRLTVL.

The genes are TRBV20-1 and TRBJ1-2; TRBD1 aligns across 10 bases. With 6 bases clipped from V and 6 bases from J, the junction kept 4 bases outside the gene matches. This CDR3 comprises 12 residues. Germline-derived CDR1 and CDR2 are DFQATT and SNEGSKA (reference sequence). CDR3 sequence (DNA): TGCAGTGCCCCGGACAGGGGGGATGGCTACACCTTC. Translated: CSAPDRGDGYTF.

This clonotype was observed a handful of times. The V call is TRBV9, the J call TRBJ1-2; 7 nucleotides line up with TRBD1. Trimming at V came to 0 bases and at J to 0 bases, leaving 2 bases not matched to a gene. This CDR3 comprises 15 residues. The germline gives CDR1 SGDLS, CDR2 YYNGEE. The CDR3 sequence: CASSVGQGSNYGYTF. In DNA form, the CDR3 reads TGTGCCAGCAGCGTAGGACAGGGATCTAACTATGGCTACACCTTC.

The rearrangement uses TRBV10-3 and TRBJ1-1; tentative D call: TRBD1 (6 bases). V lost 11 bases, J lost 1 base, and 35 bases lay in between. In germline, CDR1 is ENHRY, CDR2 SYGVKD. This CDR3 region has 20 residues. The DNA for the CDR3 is TGTGCCCAGGGCCTCGGTTTGGACAGACACCCATCGTACCCGAACACTGAAGCTTTCTTT. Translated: CAQGLGLDRHPSYPNTEAFF.

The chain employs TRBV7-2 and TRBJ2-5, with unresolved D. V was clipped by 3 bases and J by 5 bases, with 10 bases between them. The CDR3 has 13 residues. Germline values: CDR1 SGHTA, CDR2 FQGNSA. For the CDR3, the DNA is TGTGCCAGCAGCTTTTCCCAACTGGAGACCCAGTACTTC. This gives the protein CASSFSQLETQYF.

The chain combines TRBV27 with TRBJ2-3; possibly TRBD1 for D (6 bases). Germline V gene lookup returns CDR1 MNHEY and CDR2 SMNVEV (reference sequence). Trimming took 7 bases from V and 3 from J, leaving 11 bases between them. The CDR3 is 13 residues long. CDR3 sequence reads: CASTADSTDTQYF. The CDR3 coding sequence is TGTGCCAGCACCGCGGACAGTACAGATACGCAGTATTTT.

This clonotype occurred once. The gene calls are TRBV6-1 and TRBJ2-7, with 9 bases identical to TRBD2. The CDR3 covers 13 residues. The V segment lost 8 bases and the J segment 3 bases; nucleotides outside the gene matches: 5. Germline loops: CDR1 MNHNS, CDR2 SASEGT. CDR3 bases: TGTGCCAGCGCGGGAGGGGTTCACTACGAGCAGTACTTC. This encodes CASAGGVHYEQYF.

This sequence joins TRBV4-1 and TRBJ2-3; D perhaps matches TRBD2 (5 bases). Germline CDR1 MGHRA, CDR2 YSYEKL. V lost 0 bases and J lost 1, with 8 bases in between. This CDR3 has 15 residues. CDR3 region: CASSQDNGGTDTQYF. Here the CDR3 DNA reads TGCGCCAGCAGCCAAGATAACGGGGGCACAGATACGCAGTATTTT.

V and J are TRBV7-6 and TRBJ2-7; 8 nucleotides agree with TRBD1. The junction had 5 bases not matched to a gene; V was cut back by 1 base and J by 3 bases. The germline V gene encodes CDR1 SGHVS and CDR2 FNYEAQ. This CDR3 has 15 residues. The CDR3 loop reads CASSLGTGQGYEQYF. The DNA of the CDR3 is TGTGCCAGCAGCTTAGGGACAGGGCAAGGCTACGAGCAGTACTTC.